These T cell receptor beta chains were read from a single sample in a study of blood T cell repertoires in COVID-19. TCRdb keeps only in-frame clones here, not all; method: immunoSEQ multiplex PCR. The table has around 110,000 clones, less than 85% seen once. The sequencing input was peripheral blood. These receptors were obtained from a man younger than 40 with acute or convalescent COVID-19. The CDR3 runs from the conserved cysteine through the conserved F or W. Fields, in order: clone size, J gene, V gene, D gene, CDR3 DNA, CDR3 protein. D genes are given only for firm matches. Size is stated for part of the rows, as once, few or many counts, or as a class when the clone is expanded.

-	TRBJ1-2	TRBV3-1/TRBV3-2	TRBD1	TGTGCCAGCAGCCAAGCGGGGGACAGGGGAAACTATGGCTACACCTTC	CASSQAGDRGNYGYTF
-	TRBJ1-2	TRBV4-3	-	TGCGCCAGCAGCCAAGATCAGGGGTGGGGTGGCTATGGCTACACCTTC	CASSQDQGWGGYGYTF
-	TRBJ1-1	TRBV30	-	TGTGCCTGGAGTGTAAGTTTCTCCGGCACTGAAGCTTTCTTT	CAWSVSFSGTEAFF
-	TRBJ2-7	TRBV4-2	-	TGTGCCAGCAGCCAAGATCAGGGGTACGAGCAGTACTTC	CASSQDQGYEQYF
-	TRBJ1-1	TRBV15	-	TGTGCCACCAGCAGAGATAGTGGGAGCCGGACTGAAGCTTTCTTT	CATSRDSGSRTEAFF
-	TRBJ1-6	TRBV7-2	-	TGTGCCAGCAGCCTTCCGCGGAGCTCCTATAATTCACCCCTCCACTTT	CASSLPRSSYNSPLHF
-	TRBJ2-3	TRBV7-8	-	TGTGCCAGCAGCCTGGACGGACTTACGCAGTATTTT	CASSLDGLTQYF
-	TRBJ1-1	TRBV6-1	-	TGTGCCAGCAGTGAGGCGGGGGACACTGAAGCTTTCTTT	CASSEAGDTEAFF
-	TRBJ2-2	TRBV30	TRBD1	TGTGCCTGGAGGGCCGGGACAGGGAGAACCGGGGAGCTGTTTTTT	CAWRAGTGRTGELFF
-	TRBJ1-2	TRBV7-9	TRBD1	TGTGCCAGCAGCCGCGACAGGGGTGGGTACACCTTC	CASSRDRGGYTF
-	TRBJ1-2	TRBV5-1	-	TGCGCCAGCAGCCTTGGGGGGGGTCCCTATGGCTACACCTTC	CASSLGGGPYGYTF
-	TRBJ1-2	TRBV5-1	TRBD1	TGCGCCAGCTACGGACAGGGGAAGATCTATGGCTACACCTTC	CASYGQGKIYGYTF
-	TRBJ1-1	TRBV7-9	TRBD1	TGTGCCAGCAGCCATTGGGACAGGCCGAACACTGAAGCTTTCTTT	CASSHWDRPNTEAFF
few	TRBJ2-3	TRBV27	TRBD2	TGTGCCAGCAGTTTCCTTATAGCGGGAGGTTCGGAGGATACGCAGTATTTT	CASSFLIAGGSEDTQYF
-	TRBJ2-5	TRBV7-9	-	TGTGCCAGCAGCCTCGACAGTCACCAAGAGACCCAGTACTTC	CASSLDSHQETQYF
-	TRBJ1-2	TRBV2	-	TGTGCCAGCAGTGGGGAAGGGCAGGGCGTGGGCTACACCTTC	CASSGEGQGVGYTF
medium-sized	TRBJ2-1	TRBV4-2	TRBD2	TGTGCCAGCAGCCAAGATAGCGGGGGGGCCTACAATGAGCAGTTCTTC	CASSQDSGGAYNEQFF
few	TRBJ2-2	TRBV19	-	TGTGCCAGTAGTTTACCCAGGGATTGGTCCGGGGAGCTGTTTTTT	CASSLPRDWSGELFF
-	TRBJ1-4	TRBV7-9	-	TGTGCCAGCAGCTCTAACCAGGATAATGAAAAACTGTTTTTT	CASSSNQDNEKLFF
once	TRBJ1-2	TRBV6-5	-	TGTGCCAGCAGGTCCTTGGGGCCCAGTTCCTACACCTTC	CASRSLGPSSYTF
few	TRBJ1-4	TRBV29-1	TRBD1	TGCAGCGTAGCGGACAGGGGGAAAACTAATGAAAAACTGTTTTTT	CSVADRGKTNEKLFF
-	TRBJ2-1	TRBV6-5	-	TGTGCCAGCGCCGGGCCCCGGGGCAATGAGCAGTTCTTC	CASAGPRGNEQFF
-	TRBJ2-7	TRBV5-6	TRBD2	TGTGCCAGCAGTCCCACACTTGTCCGCGGGGGGGCCGAGGACTACGAGCAGTACTTC	CASSPTLVRGGAEDYEQYF
-	TRBJ2-1	TRBV18	TRBD2	TGTGCCAGCTCACCACCTAGCGGGAGTCTCTACAATGAGCAGTTCTTC	CASSPPSGSLYNEQFF
-	TRBJ1-2	TRBV15	TRBD1	TGTGCCACCAGCTACTACAGGGGGACTGGCTACACCTTC	CATSYYRGTGYTF
-	TRBJ2-7	TRBV6-1	-	TGTGCCAGCAGTGAACGGAGCTACGAGCAGTACTTC	CASSERSYEQYF
-	TRBJ1-4	TRBV19	-	TGTGCCAGTAGAGGAGGAGAGACTAATGAAAAACTGTTTTTT	CASRGGETNEKLFF
-	TRBJ1-3	TRBV19	-	TGTGCCAGTAGTATGCGCAGGGCCGGAAACACCATATATTTT	CASSMRRAGNTIYF
-	TRBJ1-1	TRBV6-5	TRBD1	TGTGCCAGCAGCTCGGGGACAGGGATGAACACTGAAGCTTTCTTT	CASSSGTGMNTEAFF
-	TRBJ2-2	TRBV6-5	-	TGTGCCAGCAGTTACTCGACGGACAGACGGGAGCTGTTTTTT	CASSYSTDRRELFF
-	TRBJ1-4	TRBV7-8	TRBD1	TGTGCCAGCAGCCCAAGAGCAGGACAGGTTGGGGAAAAACTGTTTTTT	CASSPRAGQVGEKLFF
-	TRBJ1-1	TRBV5-6	TRBD1	TGTGCCAGCAGCTTGGTGAAGGGGGCGCGCACTGAAGCTTTCTTT	CASSLVKGARTEAFF
-	TRBJ1-5	TRBV19	TRBD1	TGTGCCAGTAAGAGGACAGGGGTTAACCAGCCCCAGCATTTT	CASKRTGVNQPQHF
few	TRBJ2-1	TRBV12-5	TRBD2	TGTGCTAGTGGCCCCACCGATATGAAGGGACTAGCGAATTACAATGAGCAGTTCTTC	CASGPTDMKGLANYNEQFF